Shown below are 4 T cell receptor beta chains from a single sample sequenced in a study of blood T cell repertoires in COVID-19. Some clones are missing from TCRdb's copy, which holds only in-frame ones; the method was immunoSEQ multiplex PCR. The sample has about 99,000 clones; 82% are singletons. Sample: peripheral blood. These receptors all stem from a man aged 60-69 years with acute or convalescent COVID-19.

The rearrangement links TRBV3-1 (or the pseudogene TRBV3-2) to TRBJ1-4; TRBD1 might be the D (5 bases). Germline V lookup: CDR1 LGHDT, CDR2 YNNKEL (reference sequence). CDR3 length: 18 residues. V dropped 3 bases and J dropped 0 bases, with 17 bases sitting between them. CDR3 region: CASSHPGYNLATNEKLFF. The CDR3 DNA follows: TGTGCCAGCAGCCACCCAGGGTACAACCTTGCAACTAATGAAAAACTGTTTTTT.

CDR3 nucleotide sequence: TGTGCCAGCTTACTAGCGGGACCCGCCTACGAGCAGTACTTC. It is translated as CASLLAGPAYEQYF. The chain has TRBV2 and TRBJ2-7; TRBD2 agrees at 10 bases. The trim removed 8 bases at V and 2 bases at J, leaving 6 bases unmatched. Germline CDR1 and CDR2: SNHLY and FYNNEI. This CDR3 contains 14 residues. Full variable domain (rest looked up from reference TRBV2 and TRBJ2-7): EPEVTQTPSHQVTQMGQEVILRCVPISNHLYFYWYRQILGQKVEFLVSFYNNEISEKSEIFDDQFSVERPDGSNFTLKIRSTKLEDSAMYFCASLLAGPAYEQYFGPGTRLTVT.

The chain has TRBV7-8 and TRBJ1-3; 7 bases are shared with TRBD1. This CDR3 contains 17 residues. V shed 5 bases and J 0 bases; nucleotides not matched to a gene: 10. Germline V gene data show CDR1 as SGHVS and CDR2 as FQNEAQ. This CDR3 reads CASSKLRGLHSGNTIYF. CDR3 DNA sequence: TGTGCCAGCAGCAAATTAAGGGGGCTTCACTCTGGAAACACCATATATTTT.

This clone was counted a few times. V usage is TRBV4-1 and J usage is TRBJ2-1; 8 bases are shared with TRBD2. This CDR3 comprises 16 residues. Unmatched junction bases numbered 14, after V lost 6 bases and J lost 7 bases. Germline V gene lookup returns CDR1 MGHRA and CDR2 YSYEKL. This CDR3 is CASRPAGRGVLNEQFF. The DNA for the CDR3 is TGCGCCAGCAGACCCGCCGGGCGGGGGGTCTTAAATGAGCAGTTCTTC.